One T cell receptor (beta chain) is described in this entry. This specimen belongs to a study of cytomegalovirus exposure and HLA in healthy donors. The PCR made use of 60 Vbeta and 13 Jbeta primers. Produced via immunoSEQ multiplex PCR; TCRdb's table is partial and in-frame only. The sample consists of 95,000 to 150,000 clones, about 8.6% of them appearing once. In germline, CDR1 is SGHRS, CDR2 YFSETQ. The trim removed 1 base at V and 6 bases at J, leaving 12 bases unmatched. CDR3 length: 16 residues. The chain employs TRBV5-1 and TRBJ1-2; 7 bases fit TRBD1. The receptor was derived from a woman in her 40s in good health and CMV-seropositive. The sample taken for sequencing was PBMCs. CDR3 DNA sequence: TGCGCCAGCAGCTTGATCAATGGGCAGGGGGTGGATGGCTACACCTTC. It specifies CASSLINGQGVDGYTF.